The clone carrying this T cell receptor beta chain was seen once. These data are taken from a study of shared clonotypes between healthy human individuals. The CDR3 consists of 12 residues. V gave up 4 bases and J gave up 8 bases, with 12 bases separating them. Germline CDR1 reads SQVTM; CDR2 reads ANQGSEA. Deep-level assay runs were performed. The protocol was immunoSEQ multiplex PCR, while the TCRdb copy is restricted to in-frame clones and leaves out a portion. The profile shows some 2,000,000 clones, approximately 94% of them singletons. The J gene is TRBJ2-1, the V gene TRBV29-1; D not resolved. The sequencing sample was made of naive CD4+ T cells sorted from blood. Subset denoted: CD45RA+ positively selected. The clonotype was recovered from a young man in good health. The CDR3 loop is CSVAKGTDEQFF. CDR3 in DNA: TGCAGCGTTGCAAAGGGAACAGATGAGCAGTTCTTC.